The source of this T cell receptor beta chain is a study of T-cell reconstitution after alpha-beta-depleted transplantation in children. Study-level results: At one year after transplant, newly produced T cells mostly accounted for T-cell counts and diversity. About two months after transplant, alpha-beta T cells reportedly came from several hundred expanded graft clones. Several patients had high TCRbeta diversity at day 60; it came from surviving recipient T cells and thymic progenitors.

This clonotype was seen many times. What it binds is not known. Using unique molecular identifiers, the investigators prepared the TCRbeta library. Each CDR3 protein is one row after TCRdb ran MiXCR on the PCR reads. The sample shows hundreds of thousands of distinct CDR3 sequences, 7.5% to 9.5% of them seen only once. The CDR3 runs to 13 residues. V was clipped by 6 bases and J by 4 bases, with 10 bases between them. This TCR came from a male patient aged 10 to 17 who had a stem cell transplant for acute lymphoblastic leukemia, so the T cells may come from the graft donor. The sample was PBMCs, mostly from graft donor cells, taken 180 days after TCRalphabeta/CD19-depleted stem cell transplant. The chain uses TRBV12-3 or TRBV12-4 and TRBJ1-5, with D possibly TRBD1 on 6 matching bases. This CDR3 is CASSSTGNQPQHF. CDR3 nucleotide sequence: TGTGCCAGCAGCTCCACAGGGAATCAGCCCCAGCATTTT.